This T cell receptor (beta chain) derives from a study of T cell responses to AZD1222 COVID-19 vaccine. Study overall: Pooled in the analysis were second doses at about 4 or about 12 weeks. General study findings and limits: As reported, nearly half of all spike-specific TCRs target variant regions that are unmutated.

CDR1 is MGHRA, CDR2 YSYEKL, per germline. V was cut by 1 base and J by 2 bases, with 15 bases left in between. This CDR3 spans 16 amino acids. The method was immunoSEQ multiplex PCR; TCRdb's version includes in-frame clones alone and lacks a portion of them. The sample holds some 150,000 clones, about 93% seen once. Note on this clone: Its specificity is not known.

The sequencing here drew on peripheral blood, taken on day 0 of AZD1222 vaccination. The V and J genes are TRBV4-1 and TRBJ2-7; possibly TRBD1 or TRBD2 for D (5 bases each). This TCR came from an adult in good health. In nucleotides, the CDR3 is TGCGCCAGCAGCCAAGGATTTCGGGGACCCACCTACGAGCAGTACTTC. Amino acids: CASSQGFRGPTYEQYF.